This TCR beta chain was recorded in a study of blood T cell repertoires in COVID-19. Germline values: CDR1 SGHRS, CDR2 YFSETQ. V was pared by 1 base and J by 2 bases, with 6 bases between. The CDR3 is made up of 13 amino acids. Clones were read by immunoSEQ multiplex PCR, and TCRdb kept only the in-frame ones, dropping some. The sample holds roughly 110,000 clones, 85% to 90% seen once. The J gene is TRBJ2-5, the V gene TRBV5-1, with D hard to call. The sequenced material came from peripheral blood. The receptor comes from a woman in her forties or fifties with acute or convalescent COVID-19. CDR3 loop: CASSLSTQETQYF. In DNA, the CDR3 is TGCGCCAGCAGCTTGAGTACACAAGAGACCCAGTACTTC. The full variable domain, with the rest looked up from reference TRBV5-1 and TRBJ2-5, is KAGVTQTPRYLIKTRGQQVTLSCSPISGHRSVSWYQQTPGQGLQFLFEYFSETQRNKGNFPGRFSGRQFSNSRSEMNVSTLELGDSALYLCASSLSTQETQYFGPGTRLLVL.